This TCR beta chain was identified in a study of regulatory dendritic cells for organ transplantation. The germline V gene encodes CDR1 SQVTM and CDR2 ANQGSEA. The CDR3 sequence is 13 residues long. General study results and limits: Regulatory dendritic cells appeared to expand memory CD8+ clones less than mature ones. Naive CD4+ and CD8+ repertoires were highly diverse; memory CD8+ was most oligoclonal. Among resting subsets, memory CD8+ cells contained the most alloreactive clonotypes.

Concerning this clone itself: Antigen: not known. One end of the junction is discordant with germline, which a read error may explain.

Sequenced by immunoSEQ multiplex PCR; TCRdb stores in-frame clones only, minus some. Here the sample spans about 38,000 clones, around nine tenths being singletons. The origin of this receptor is a human donor in good health. The sequenced material came from naive CD8+ T cells from blood. The subset here: CD45RA+ naive T cells. The chain recombines TRBV29-1 with TRBJ2-7; 8 bases map to TRBD1. Here the CDR3 DNA reads TGCAGCGTTGCCTCGACAGGGGCCTACGGGCAGTACTTC. This encodes CSVASTGAYGQYF.